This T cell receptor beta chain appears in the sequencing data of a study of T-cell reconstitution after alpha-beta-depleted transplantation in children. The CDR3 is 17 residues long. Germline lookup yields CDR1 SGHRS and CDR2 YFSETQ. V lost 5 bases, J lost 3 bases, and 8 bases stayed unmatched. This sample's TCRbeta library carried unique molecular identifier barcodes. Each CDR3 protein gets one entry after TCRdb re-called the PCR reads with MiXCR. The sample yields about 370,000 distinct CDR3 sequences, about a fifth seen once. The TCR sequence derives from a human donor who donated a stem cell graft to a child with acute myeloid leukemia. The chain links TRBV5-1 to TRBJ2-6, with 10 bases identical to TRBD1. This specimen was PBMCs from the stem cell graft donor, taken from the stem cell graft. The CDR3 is CASSSGQGTFGANVLTF. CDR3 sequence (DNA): TGCGCCAGCAGTTCGGGACAGGGGACTTTTGGGGCCAACGTCCTGACTTTC.